Shown below are 16 T cell receptor beta chains from a single sample sequenced in a study of Ad26.COV2.S vaccination and SARS-CoV-2 variants. Indicated treatment: about 20 received Ad26.COV2.S at low or high dose, single or two shots; about 5 received placebo; per-sample allocation not given. On day 63 after the first injection, vaccine and placebo recipients gave samples. The table came from immunoSEQ multiplex PCR; TCRdb's copy has only in-frame clones and leaves some out. Among over 300,000 clones, about four fifths were seen once, and the ten largest hold around 7%. The sequencing here drew on peripheral blood, taken in a trial of Ad26.COV2.S vaccine versus placebo. The receptors were sampled from a person between 18 and 65 years old who received the Ad26.COV2.S COVID-19 vaccine or a placebo.

A single count supports this clone. This chain uses TRBV19 with TRBJ1-5; the D gene is possibly TRBD1 (5 bases). Germline loops: CDR1 LNHDA, CDR2 SQIVND (reference sequence). Trimming left V 4 bases short and J 5 bases short, with 9 bases between. The CDR3 is 13 residues long. CDR3 DNA: TGTGCCAGTAGTAGAAGGGGTCATCAGCCCCAGCATTTT. This sequence encodes CASSRRGHQPQHF.

The rearrangement links TRBV27 to TRBJ2-3; weak D call: TRBD1 (6 bases). The CDR3 sequence is 13 residues long. V lost 3 bases to trimming and J lost 9 bases, with 13 bases between them. Looked up from germline, CDR1 is MNHEY and CDR2 is SMNVEV (reference sequence). CDR3: CASSFHLQGTQYF. The CDR3 region has the DNA TGTGCCAGCAGTTTTCATCTCCAGGGGACGCAGTATTTT.

The chain employs TRBV19 and TRBJ2-7, with a possible D match to TRBD1 (6 bases). The V end lost 4 bases, the J end lost 5 bases, and 15 bases lay between the germline ends. CDR3 length equals 14 residues. Germline V gene data show CDR1 as LNHDA and CDR2 as SQIVND (reference sequence). CDR3 sequence reads: CASSKHRDSHEQYF. The CDR3 DNA is TGTGCCAGTAGTAAACACAGGGATTCGCACGAGCAGTACTTC.

In this sample, this clone turned up once. This chain joins TRBV9 and TRBJ2-1, with TRBD2 as a possible D gene (7 bases). Trimming took off 4 bases at V and 4 bases at J, with 15 bases between the two ends. Germline assignment: CDR1 SGDLS and CDR2 YYNGEE. This CDR3 has 15 amino acids. The CDR3 spells CASSSRGGAYNEQFF. CDR3 nucleotides: TGTGCCAGCAGCTCCAGGGGAGGGGCTTACAATGAGCAGTTCTTC.

The rearrangement joins TRBV19 to TRBJ1-2; D remains unclear. Germline-derived CDR1 and CDR2 are LNHDA and SQIVND (reference sequence). The CDR3 runs 14 residues. V was pared by 3 bases and J by 7 bases, with 15 bases between. For the CDR3, the DNA is TGTGCCAGTAGTATTCCTGGAGTGGGCGGTGGCTACACCTTC. It specifies CASSIPGVGGGYTF.

The chain recombines TRBV4-3 with TRBJ2-2; TRBD1 agrees at 7 bases. CDR1 and CDR2 (germline): LGHNA, YSLEER. CDR3 size: 16 residues. With 4 bases clipped from V and 3 bases from J, the junction kept 8 bases outside the gene matches. CDR3 sequence (DNA): TGCGCCAGCAGCCTAGAAAGGGGGCTTGACACCGGGGAGCTGTTTTTT. Residues: CASSLERGLDTGELFF.

This clone has just a few counts. The rearrangement joins TRBV7-9 to TRBJ1-6, with 12 bases identical to TRBD1. Germline CDR1 is SEHNR and CDR2 is FQNEAQ (reference sequence). V trimming: 8 bases; J trimming: 14 bases; junction bases outside the gene matches: 10. There are 14 residues in the CDR3. DNA for the CDR3: TGTGCCAGCTCCAGGGGACAGGGGGCCAATTCCCTCCACTTT. Amino acids: CASSRGQGANSLHF.

V gene TRBV19 combines with J gene TRBJ2-5; D perhaps matches TRBD2 (6 bases). The CDR3 runs 12 residues. Trimming took off 4 bases at V and 7 bases at J, with 10 bases between the two ends. CDR1 LNHDA and CDR2 SQIVND come from the germline V gene (reference sequence). The CDR3 loop is CASSNAGGTQYF. CDR3 bases: TGTGCCAGTAGTAACGCCGGGGGGACCCAGTACTTC.

V gene TRBV7-8 combines with J gene TRBJ2-5; maybe TRBD2 (6 bases). Germline V gives CDR1 SGHVS, CDR2 FQNEAQ. The CDR3 contains 13 residues. V was trimmed by 5 bases and J by 5 bases, leaving 12 bases between them. The CDR3 reads CASSTIRGETQYF. The CDR3 DNA reads TGTGCCAGCAGCACTATCCGGGGGGAGACCCAGTACTTC. The complete variable domain, with remaining parts taken from reference TRBV7-8 and TRBJ2-5, reads GAGVSQSPRYKVAKRGQDVALRCDPISGHVSLFWYQQALGQGPEFLTYFQNEAQLDKSGLPSDRFFAERPEGSVSTLKIQRTQQEDSAVYLCASSTIRGETQYFGPGTRLLVL.

This chain joins TRBV18 and TRBJ1-4; weak D call: TRBD1 (5 bases). The CDR3 contains 19 residues. The V gene's germline CDR1 is KGHSH and CDR2 LQKENI. Trimming took 2 bases from V and 2 from J, leaving 21 bases between them. The CDR3 DNA sequence: TGTGCCAGCTCACCAACTGCATCCGGGGCGGAGGGGACTAATGAAAAACTGTTTTTT. The encoded protein is CASSPTASGAEGTNEKLFF.

The rearrangement uses TRBV2 and TRBJ1-5, with 8 bases aligning to TRBD1. The CDR3 extends over 16 amino acids. With 5 bases clipped from V and 3 bases from J, the junction kept 9 bases outside the gene matches. Germline V CDR1 and CDR2: SNHLY, FYNNEI. The CDR3 DNA reads as TGTGCCAGCAGTCCAACAGGGGGGTTTTACAATCAGCCCCAGCATTTT. Encoded protein: CASSPTGGFYNQPQHF.

The rearrangement joins TRBV9 to TRBJ2-2; TRBD2 agrees at 10 bases. CDR3 length: 14 amino acids. Germline loops: CDR1 SGDLS, CDR2 YYNGEE. V trimming: 5 bases; J trimming: 6 bases; junction bases outside the gene matches: 4. CDR3 amino acids: CASSSGGLPGELFF. Written as DNA, the CDR3 is TGTGCCAGCAGTAGCGGGGGGCTCCCCGGGGAGCTGTTTTTT.

The rearrangement links TRBV2 to TRBJ2-1, with 8 bases lining up with TRBD1. The CDR3 consists of 15 residues. Germline loops: CDR1 SNHLY, CDR2 FYNNEI. The V segment lost 5 bases and the J segment 7 bases; nucleotides outside the gene matches: 10. The CDR3 sequence is CASSPWTGNGNEQFF. The DNA for the CDR3 is TGTGCCAGCAGTCCGTGGACAGGGAATGGGAATGAGCAGTTCTTC.

V usage is TRBV5-1 and J usage is TRBJ1-6; TRBD1 matches at 8 bases. The CDR3 has 14 residues. The germline V gene has CDR1 SGHRS and CDR2 YFSETQ. V was clipped by 4 bases and J by 7 bases; unmatched bases: 4. CDR3: CASSSRGRNSPLHF. CDR3 bases: TGCGCCAGCAGCAGCAGGGGGCGAAATTCACCCCTCCACTTT.

Here the CDR3 reads CASSFASGRRGGNEQFF. CDR3 in DNA: TGTGCCAGCAGCTTTGCTAGCGGGAGACGGGGTGGCAATGAGCAGTTCTTC. This chain joins TRBV13 and TRBJ2-1, with 10 bases identical to TRBD2. The CDR3 has 17 amino acids. Germline CDR1 reads PRHDT; CDR2 reads FYEKMQ (reference sequence). After removal of 3 bases from V and 6 bases from J, the junction contained 11 bases not matched to a gene.

This sequence joins TRBV7-9 and TRBJ1-2; TRBD1 matches 7 bases. The CDR3 contains 13 residues. The V gene end was trimmed by 10 bases and the J gene end by 5 bases; junction bases not matched to a gene: 10. CDR1 is SEHNR, CDR2 FQNEAQ, per germline (reference sequence). The CDR3 bases are TGTGCCATCCCCCGGGACAGCGCTTATGGCTACACCTTC. Translated: CAIPRDSAYGYTF.